This T cell receptor beta chain was sequenced in a study of blood T cell repertoires in COVID-19. For the study at large: The samples span acute and convalescent COVID-19 from the United States, Italy and Spain. The analysed material was cDNA or gDNA that came from T cells, B-cell-depleted T cells, or PBMCs.

Clones were read by immunoSEQ multiplex PCR, and TCRdb kept only the in-frame ones, dropping some. The sample has 200,000 to 250,000 clones; roughly 75% are singletons. Germline V gene data show CDR1 as MNHEY and CDR2 as SVGAGI. This CDR3 region has 15 residues. The junction had 10 bases not matched to a gene; V was cut back by 8 bases and J by 2 bases. The receptor was derived from a woman in her 70s with acute or convalescent COVID-19. The chain links TRBV6-5 to TRBJ2-3, with 7 bases aligning to TRBD1. The sample was peripheral blood. CDR3 DNA: TGTGCCAGCGGCCTAACAGGGGTCCCCACAGATACGCAGTATTTT. This encodes CASGLTGVPTDTQYF.